This T cell receptor (beta chain) was recovered during a study of cytomegalovirus exposure and HLA in healthy donors. V dropped 5 bases and J dropped 8 bases, with 6 bases sitting between them. This CDR3 region has 10 residues. The V gene's germline CDR1 is MNHNY and CDR2 SVGAGI (reference sequence). PCR involved 60 Vbeta and 13 Jbeta primers. The protocol was immunoSEQ multiplex PCR, while the TCRdb copy is restricted to in-frame clones and leaves out a portion. This table has approximately 160,000 clones, 75% appearing once. The sequenced material came from PBMCs. This chain connects TRBV6-6 to TRBJ1-2; no definite D call. The sequence came from a male donor in good health and CMV-seronegative. The DNA for the CDR3 is TGTGCCAGCAGTCTAGCCGGCTACACCTTC. It specifies CASSLAGYTF.